The clone carrying this TCR beta chain was observed a single time. Its antigen is not identified. This sample was included in a study of cytomegalovirus exposure and HLA in healthy donors. General study findings and limits: Cytomegalovirus association was listed for around 170 TCR beta chains. Near-uniform donor sequencing depth was presumed by presence/absence analyses. Some segments of the V type, notably TRBV6-2 and TRBV6-3, were excluded as indistinguishable. Several of the most significant clusters appeared linked to common viral pathogens, based on a later analysis.

Trimming left V 2 bases short and J 4 bases short, with 6 bases between. Germline values: CDR1 SGDLS, CDR2 YYNGEE. The CDR3 runs to 12 residues. PCR primers comprised 60 Vbeta and 13 Jbeta primers. The table came from immunoSEQ multiplex PCR; TCRdb's copy has only in-frame clones and leaves some out. The sample lists tens of thousands of clones; under 85% were seen once. This TCR derives from a male donor in good health and CMV-seronegative. This chain uses TRBV9 with TRBJ1-2; a possible D gene is TRBD1 (5 bases). Source material: PBMCs. CDR3 DNA sequence: TGTGCCAGCAGCGTCGACAGCTATGGCTACACCTTC. This sequence encodes CASSVDSYGYTF.